These T cell receptor beta chains were read from a single sample in a study of T cell responses to AZD1222 COVID-19 vaccine. Data came from immunoSEQ multiplex PCR; TCRdb stores just in-frame clones and leaves some out. Of 150,000 to 200,000 clones listed, approximately 93% are singletons. Sequenced material: peripheral blood, taken on day 0 of AZD1222 vaccination. All receptors come from an adult in good health. Both conserved end residues are part of each CDR3. The D gene is left open where the match is weak. Where a row states a size, it is once, few, many or the class of an expanded clone; other rows omit it.

abundance: NA; len: 14; j_gene: TRBJ2-1; d_gene: TRBD2; v_gene: TRBV15; CDR3nt: TGTGCCACCAGGCGTGGCGGGAGGTATAATGAGCAGTTCTTC; CDR3aa: CATRRGGRYNEQFF
abundance: NA; len: 13; j_gene: TRBJ1-4; d_gene: NA; v_gene: TRBV30; CDR3nt: TGTGCCTGGAGTGTACAGGGAGGGGAAAAACTGTTTTTT; CDR3aa: CAWSVQGGEKLFF
abundance: NA; len: 13; j_gene: TRBJ1-1; d_gene: NA; v_gene: TRBV10-3; CDR3nt: TGTGCCACCAGGGGTCGTCAGGAGGATGAAGCTTTCTTT; CDR3aa: CATRGRQEDEAFF
abundance: NA; len: 13; j_gene: TRBJ1-2; d_gene: TRBD1; v_gene: TRBV29-1; CDR3nt: TGCAGCGGCGGACAGGGTTTCGGCTATGGCTACACCTTC; CDR3aa: CSGGQGFGYGYTF
abundance: NA; len: 15; j_gene: TRBJ2-7; d_gene: NA; v_gene: TRBV19; CDR3nt: TGTGCCAGTAGTATGCGAGACCCCTTCGCCTACGAGCAGTACTTC; CDR3aa: CASSMRDPFAYEQYF
abundance: NA; len: 15; j_gene: TRBJ2-2; d_gene: TRBD2; v_gene: TRBV6-4; CDR3nt: TGTGCCAGCAGTGAGCTAGCGGGGGACACCGGGGAGCTGTTTTTT; CDR3aa: CASSELAGDTGELFF
abundance: NA; len: 14; j_gene: TRBJ1-4; d_gene: NA; v_gene: TRBV5-1; CDR3nt: TGCGCCAGCAGCTTGCAGAACGACGGTGAAAAACTGTTTTTT; CDR3aa: CASSLQNDGEKLFF
abundance: many; len: 14; j_gene: TRBJ1-2; d_gene: TRBD1; v_gene: TRBV9; CDR3nt: TGTGCCAGCAGCGCGGGACAGGGGGTTGGTGGCTACACCTTC; CDR3aa: CASSAGQGVGGYTF
abundance: NA; len: 15; j_gene: TRBJ2-1; d_gene: TRBD2; v_gene: TRBV6-1; CDR3nt: TGTGCCAGCAGTGAACCCGCCGCAGGGAGGGGTGAGCAGTTCTTC; CDR3aa: CASSEPAAGRGEQFF
abundance: NA; len: 15; j_gene: TRBJ2-3; d_gene: NA; v_gene: TRBV7-9; CDR3nt: TGTGCCAGCAGCTTAGTAGGGGCCAGCACAGATACGCAGTATTTT; CDR3aa: CASSLVGASTDTQYF
abundance: NA; len: 17; j_gene: TRBJ1-2; d_gene: TRBD1; v_gene: TRBV5-5; CDR3nt: TGTGCCAGCAGTCAACAGTGGGACAGACTACTTAACTATGGCTACACCTTC; CDR3aa: CASSQQWDRLLNYGYTF
abundance: NA; len: 15; j_gene: TRBJ2-1; d_gene: NA; v_gene: TRBV27; CDR3nt: TGTGCCAGCAGTTTCGACAGGAACATATACAATGAGCAGTTCTTC; CDR3aa: CASSFDRNIYNEQFF
abundance: NA; len: 13; j_gene: TRBJ2-7; d_gene: NA; v_gene: TRBV19; CDR3nt: TGTGCCAGTAGTACCGCGGTCGTAGGGGAGCAGTACTTC; CDR3aa: CASSTAVVGEQYF
abundance: NA; len: 12; j_gene: TRBJ2-5; d_gene: NA; v_gene: TRBV15; CDR3nt: TGTGCCACCAGCAGAGATGTGGAGACCCAGTACTTC; CDR3aa: CATSRDVETQYF
abundance: NA; len: 11; j_gene: TRBJ1-2; d_gene: NA; v_gene: TRBV12-3/TRBV12-4; CDR3nt: TGTGCCAGCACTGGACAGCGTGGCTACACCTTC; CDR3aa: CASTGQRGYTF
abundance: NA; len: 16; j_gene: TRBJ2-3; d_gene: TRBD2; v_gene: TRBV5-1; CDR3nt: TGCGCCAGCAGCTTGGGGACTAGCGGGTTCACAGATACGCAGTATTTT; CDR3aa: CASSLGTSGFTDTQYF
abundance: NA; len: 15; j_gene: TRBJ1-4; d_gene: TRBD1; v_gene: TRBV7-9; CDR3nt: TGTGCCAGCAGCTTAGGACAGGGTACTAATGAAAAACTGTTTTTT; CDR3aa: CASSLGQGTNEKLFF
abundance: NA; len: 13; j_gene: TRBJ2-3; d_gene: NA; v_gene: TRBV7-7; CDR3nt: TGTGCCAGCAGCTTATTTTCAAAGGGTACGCAGTATTTT; CDR3aa: CASSLFSKGTQYF
abundance: NA; len: 15; j_gene: TRBJ1-2; d_gene: NA; v_gene: TRBV13; CDR3nt: TGTGCCAGCAGCTTAGACAGGGTGGGAGAGTATGGCTACACCTTC; CDR3aa: CASSLDRVGEYGYTF
abundance: NA; len: 18; j_gene: TRBJ1-2; d_gene: TRBD1; v_gene: TRBV27; CDR3nt: TGTGCCAGCACCCGCTGGGCCGGGACAGGATCAGCTAACTATGGCTACACCTTC; CDR3aa: CASTRWAGTGSANYGYTF
abundance: NA; len: 15; j_gene: TRBJ1-3; d_gene: NA; v_gene: TRBV7-9; CDR3nt: TGTGCCAGCAGCTTAGGGACAGTGGGGGGAAACACCATATATTTT; CDR3aa: CASSLGTVGGNTIYF
abundance: NA; len: 13; j_gene: TRBJ1-6; d_gene: NA; v_gene: TRBV5-6; CDR3nt: TGTGCCAGCGGCCCGGGCGAAAATTCACCCCTCCACTTT; CDR3aa: CASGPGENSPLHF
abundance: NA; len: 14; j_gene: TRBJ1-2; d_gene: NA; v_gene: TRBV5-1; CDR3nt: TGCGCCAGCAGCTTGACCGGTGTTACCTATGGCTACACCTTC; CDR3aa: CASSLTGVTYGYTF
abundance: NA; len: 11; j_gene: TRBJ2-1; d_gene: NA; v_gene: TRBV2; CDR3nt: TGTGCCAGCAGTGTAGTGGAACAGCAGTTCTTC; CDR3aa: CASSVVEQQFF
abundance: NA; len: 17; j_gene: TRBJ1-6; d_gene: NA; v_gene: TRBV12-5; CDR3nt: TGTGCTAGTGGTTTGGTACTGGGTCGGACCGATAATTCACCCCTCCACTTT; CDR3aa: CASGLVLGRTDNSPLHF
abundance: NA; len: 17; j_gene: TRBJ2-5; d_gene: NA; v_gene: TRBV5-8; CDR3nt: TGTGCCAGCAGCTCAGCTCTTACAGGGGACTCCGGGGAGACCCAGTACTTC; CDR3aa: CASSSALTGDSGETQYF